This TCR beta chain comes out of a study of blood T cell repertoires in COVID-19. This clone was seen more than once but under ten times. The repertoire was sequenced with immunoSEQ multiplex PCR; TCRdb's copy has only in-frame clones and lacks some. Among 50,000 to 65,000 clones listed, 89% were seen once. V was clipped by 2 bases and J by 4 bases; unmatched bases: 11. This CDR3 has 17 amino acids. Germline lookup yields CDR1 MNHEY and CDR2 SVGEGT. This clonotype was sampled from a man between 60 and 75 years old with active COVID-19. This chain connects TRBV6-2 or TRBV6-3 to TRBJ1-5; TRBD1 matches at 7 bases. Sequenced input: peripheral blood. The CDR3 loop reads CASSYIVGQGVNQPQHF. The CDR3 region has the DNA TGTGCCAGCAGTTACATCGTCGGTCAGGGGGTTAATCAGCCCCAGCATTTT.